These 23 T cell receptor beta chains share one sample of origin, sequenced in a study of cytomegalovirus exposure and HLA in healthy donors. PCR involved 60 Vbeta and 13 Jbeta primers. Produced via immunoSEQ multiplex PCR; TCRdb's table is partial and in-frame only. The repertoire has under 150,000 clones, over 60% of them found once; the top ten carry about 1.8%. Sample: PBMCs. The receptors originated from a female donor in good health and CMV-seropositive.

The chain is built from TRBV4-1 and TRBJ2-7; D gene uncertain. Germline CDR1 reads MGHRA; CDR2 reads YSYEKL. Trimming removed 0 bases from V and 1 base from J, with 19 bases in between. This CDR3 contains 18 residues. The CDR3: CASSQDFHPIGPSYEQYF. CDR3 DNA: TGCGCCAGCAGCCAAGATTTTCATCCGATTGGGCCTTCCTACGAGCAGTACTTC.

CDR3 residues: CASSAQRGYEQYF. In DNA, the CDR3 is TGTGCCAGCAGTGCGCAGCGGGGGTACGAGCAGTACTTC. The chain has TRBV6-1 and TRBJ2-7; TRBD2 matches at 8 bases. Trimming took 4 bases from V and 4 from J; bases not matched to a gene: 3. CDR3 length: 13 amino acids. Germline CDR1 is MNHNS and CDR2 is SASEGT.

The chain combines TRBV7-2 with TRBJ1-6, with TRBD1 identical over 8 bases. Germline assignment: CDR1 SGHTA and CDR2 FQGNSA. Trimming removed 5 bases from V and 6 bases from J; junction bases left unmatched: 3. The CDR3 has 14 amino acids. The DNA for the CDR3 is TGTGCCAGCAGCCCGGACAGGGTTAATTCACCCCTCCACTTT. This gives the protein CASSPDRVNSPLHF.

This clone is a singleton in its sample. CDR3 DNA sequence: TGTGCCAGCTCAATGCCGGTTAATGAAAAACTGTTTTTT. Translated, it gives CASSMPVNEKLFF. This chain connects TRBV18 to TRBJ1-4; D remains unclear. The V and J ends lost 5 bases and 4 bases respectively, with 8 bases between them. Germline CDR1 and CDR2: KGHSH and LQKENI. The CDR3 runs to 13 residues.

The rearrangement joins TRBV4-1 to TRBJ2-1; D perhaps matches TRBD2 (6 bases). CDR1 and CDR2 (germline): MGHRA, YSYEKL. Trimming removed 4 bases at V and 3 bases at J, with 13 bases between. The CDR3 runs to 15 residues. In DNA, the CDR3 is TGCGCCAGCAGCCTGGCTAGCGATATCTACAATGAGCAGTTCTTC. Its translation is CASSLASDIYNEQFF.

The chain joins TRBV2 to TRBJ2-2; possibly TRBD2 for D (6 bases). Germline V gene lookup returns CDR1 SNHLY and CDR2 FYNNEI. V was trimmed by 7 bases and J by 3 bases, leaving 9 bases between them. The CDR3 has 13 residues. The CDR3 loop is CASTLAHTGELFF. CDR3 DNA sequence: TGTGCCAGCACGCTAGCGCACACCGGGGAGCTGTTTTTT.

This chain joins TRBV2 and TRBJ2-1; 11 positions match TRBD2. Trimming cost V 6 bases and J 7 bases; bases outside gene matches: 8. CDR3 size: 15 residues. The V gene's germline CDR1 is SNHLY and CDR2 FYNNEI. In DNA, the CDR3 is TGTGCCAGCAGCGATATAGCGGGGGGGCTGAATGAGCAGTTCTTC. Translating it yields CASSDIAGGLNEQFF.

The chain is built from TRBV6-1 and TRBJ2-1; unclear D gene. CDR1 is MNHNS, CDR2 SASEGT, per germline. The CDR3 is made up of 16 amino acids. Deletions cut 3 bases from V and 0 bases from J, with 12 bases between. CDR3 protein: CASSEELPSSYNEQFF. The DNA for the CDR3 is TGTGCCAGCAGTGAGGAGCTGCCGAGCTCCTACAATGAGCAGTTCTTC.

The CDR3 DNA follows: TGTGCCAGCAGCTTTTCCGGACAGGGGAACACTGAAGCTTTCTTT. Translating it yields CASSFSGQGNTEAFF. The chain uses TRBV7-6 and TRBJ1-1; 8 bases map to TRBD1. CDR1 and CDR2 (germline): SGHVS, FNYEAQ. The V and J ends lost 3 bases and 1 base, in that order; junction bases with no gene match: 4. This CDR3 is built from 15 residues.

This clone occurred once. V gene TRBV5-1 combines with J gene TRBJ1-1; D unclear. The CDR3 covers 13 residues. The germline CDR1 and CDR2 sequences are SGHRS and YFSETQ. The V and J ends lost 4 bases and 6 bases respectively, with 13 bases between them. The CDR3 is CASSTPGSSEAFF. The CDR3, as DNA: TGCGCCAGCAGCACCCCGGGGTCATCTGAAGCTTTCTTT.

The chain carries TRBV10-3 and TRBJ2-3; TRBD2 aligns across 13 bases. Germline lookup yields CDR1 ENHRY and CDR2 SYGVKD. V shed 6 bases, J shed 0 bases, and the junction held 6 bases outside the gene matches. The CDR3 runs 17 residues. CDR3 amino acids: CAIRGGLAGSSTDTQYF. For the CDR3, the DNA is TGTGCCATCAGAGGGGGACTAGCGGGATCTAGCACAGATACGCAGTATTTT.

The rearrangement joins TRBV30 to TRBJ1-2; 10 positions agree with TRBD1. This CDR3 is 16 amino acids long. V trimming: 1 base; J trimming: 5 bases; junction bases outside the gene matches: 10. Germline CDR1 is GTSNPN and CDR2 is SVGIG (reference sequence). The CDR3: CAWSGIGTGERYGYTF. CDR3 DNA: TGTGCCTGGAGTGGAATCGGGACAGGGGAGAGGTATGGCTACACCTTC.

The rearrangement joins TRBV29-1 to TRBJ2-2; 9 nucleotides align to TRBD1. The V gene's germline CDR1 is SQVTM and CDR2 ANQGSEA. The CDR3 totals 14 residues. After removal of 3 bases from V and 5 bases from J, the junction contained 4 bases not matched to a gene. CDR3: CSVEDRGGTGELFF. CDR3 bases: TGCAGCGTTGAGGACAGGGGTGGTACCGGGGAGCTGTTTTTT.

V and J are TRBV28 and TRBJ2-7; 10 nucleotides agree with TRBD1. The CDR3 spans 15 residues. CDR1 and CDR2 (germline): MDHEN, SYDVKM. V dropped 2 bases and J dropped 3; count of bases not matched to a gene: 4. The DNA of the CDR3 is TGTGCCAGCAGTTTACCCGGGACAGGGGACTACGAGCAGTACTTC. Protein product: CASSLPGTGDYEQYF. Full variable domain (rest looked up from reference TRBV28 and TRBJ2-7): DVKVTQSSRYLVKRTGEKVFLECVQDMDHENMFWYRQDPGLGLRLIYFSYDVKMKEKGDIPEGYSVSREKKERFSLILESASTNQTSMYLCASSLPGTGDYEQYFGPGTRLTVT.

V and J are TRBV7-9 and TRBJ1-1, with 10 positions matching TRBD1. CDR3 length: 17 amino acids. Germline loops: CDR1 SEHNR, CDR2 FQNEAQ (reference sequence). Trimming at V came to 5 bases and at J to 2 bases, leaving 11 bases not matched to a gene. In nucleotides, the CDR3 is TGTGCCAGCAGCCCCAGTCCCGGGACAGGGGTAAACACTGAAGCTTTCTTT. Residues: CASSPSPGTGVNTEAFF.

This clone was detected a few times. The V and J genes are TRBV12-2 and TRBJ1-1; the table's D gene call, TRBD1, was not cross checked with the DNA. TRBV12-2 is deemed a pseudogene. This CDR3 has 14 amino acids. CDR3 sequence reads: CASRRQGGNTEAFF. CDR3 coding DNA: TGTGCAAGCCGGAGACAGGGAGGGAACACTGAAGCTTTCTTT.

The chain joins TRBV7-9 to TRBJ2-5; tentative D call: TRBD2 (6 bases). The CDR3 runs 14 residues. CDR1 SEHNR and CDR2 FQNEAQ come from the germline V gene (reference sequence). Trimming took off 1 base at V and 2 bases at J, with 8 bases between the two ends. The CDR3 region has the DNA TGTGCCAGCAGCTTAGGTGGAGGGCAAGAGACCCAGTACTTC. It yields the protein CASSLGGGQETQYF.

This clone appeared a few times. CDR3 DNA sequence: TGTGCCAGCAGCTTGGCCGCAGGCCCTACCGCCTACGAGCAGTACTTC. Encoded protein: CASSLAAGPTAYEQYF. The chain employs TRBV5-5 and TRBJ2-7; D not resolved. Germline V gene lookup returns CDR1 SGHKS and CDR2 YYEKEE (reference sequence). This CDR3 is 16 amino acids long. V was shortened by 0 bases and J by 2 bases, with 15 bases between the two germline ends.

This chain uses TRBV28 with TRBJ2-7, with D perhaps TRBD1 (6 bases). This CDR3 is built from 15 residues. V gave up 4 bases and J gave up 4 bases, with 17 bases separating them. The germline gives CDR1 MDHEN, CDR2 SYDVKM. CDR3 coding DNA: TGTGCCAGCAGTTCCCAGGACAGTTACTGGTACGAGCAGTACTTC. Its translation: CASSSQDSYWYEQYF. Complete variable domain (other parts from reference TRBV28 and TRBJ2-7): DVKVTQSSRYLVKRTGEKVFLECVQDMDHENMFWYRQDPGLGLRLIYFSYDVKMKEKGDIPEGYSVSREKKERFSLILESASTNQTSMYLCASSSQDSYWYEQYFGPGTRLTVT.

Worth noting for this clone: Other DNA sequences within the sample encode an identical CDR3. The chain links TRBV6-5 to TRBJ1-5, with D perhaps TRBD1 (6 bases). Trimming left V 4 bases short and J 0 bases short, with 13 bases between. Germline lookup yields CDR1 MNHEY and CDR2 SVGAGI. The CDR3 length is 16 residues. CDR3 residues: CASSSTRDISNQPQHF. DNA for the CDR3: TGTGCCAGCAGTTCCACCCGGGACATTAGCAATCAGCCCCAGCATTTT.

The CDR3 coding sequence is TGCGCCAGCAGCTTGGGGGGGGGTTTAACCAAAAACATTCAGTACTTC. Translating it yields CASSLGGGLTKNIQYF. The chain recombines TRBV5-1 with TRBJ2-4, with 7 positions matching TRBD2. V shed 0 bases, J shed 2 bases, and the junction held 5 bases outside the gene matches. Germline lookup yields CDR1 SGHRS and CDR2 YFSETQ. The CDR3 spans 16 residues.

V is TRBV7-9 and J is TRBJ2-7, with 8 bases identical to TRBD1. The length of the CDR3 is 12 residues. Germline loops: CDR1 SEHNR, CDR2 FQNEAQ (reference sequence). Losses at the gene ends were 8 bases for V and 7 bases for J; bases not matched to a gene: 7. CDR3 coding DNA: TGTGCCAGCGGACAGGGCCCAGGAGAGCAGTACTTC. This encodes CASGQGPGEQYF. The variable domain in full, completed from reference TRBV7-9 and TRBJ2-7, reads DTGVSQNPRHKITKRGQNVTFRCDPISEHNRLYWYRQTLGQGPEFLTYFQNEAQLEKSRLLSDRFSAERPKGSFSTLEIQRTEQGDSAMYLCASGQGPGEQYFGPGTRLTVT.

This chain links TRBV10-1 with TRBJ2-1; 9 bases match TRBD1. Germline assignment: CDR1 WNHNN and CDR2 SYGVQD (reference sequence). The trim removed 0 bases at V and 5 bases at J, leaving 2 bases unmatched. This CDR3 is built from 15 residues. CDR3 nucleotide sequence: TGCGCCAGCAGTGAGTCACAGGGGGCGGACAATGAGCAGTTCTTC. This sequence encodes CASSESQGADNEQFF.